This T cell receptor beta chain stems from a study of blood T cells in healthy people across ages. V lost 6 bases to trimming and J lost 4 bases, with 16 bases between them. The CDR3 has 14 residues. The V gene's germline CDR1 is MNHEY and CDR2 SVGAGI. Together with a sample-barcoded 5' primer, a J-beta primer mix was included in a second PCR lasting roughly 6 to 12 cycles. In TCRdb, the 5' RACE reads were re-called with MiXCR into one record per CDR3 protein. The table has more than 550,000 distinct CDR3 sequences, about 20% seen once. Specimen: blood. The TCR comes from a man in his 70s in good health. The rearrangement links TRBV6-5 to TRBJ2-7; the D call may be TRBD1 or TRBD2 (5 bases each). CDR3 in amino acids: CASSPGPRSYEQYF. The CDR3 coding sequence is TGTGCCAGCAGCCCGGGACCGCGTTCGTACGAGCAGTACTTC.